The 12 T cell receptor beta chains listed next were all sequenced from one sample in a study of blood T cell repertoires in COVID-19. Assay used: immunoSEQ multiplex PCR; TCRdb lists only in-frame clones, some missing. The table includes fewer than 40,000 clones, around 92% detected once. Material: peripheral blood. These receptor sequences come from a woman in her 40s with active or convalescent COVID-19.

V is TRBV5-8 and J is TRBJ2-1, with 16 bases aligning to TRBD2. The CDR3 sequence is 18 residues long. Per germline, CDR1 SGHTS and CDR2 YDEGEE. V trimming: 2 bases; J trimming: 6 bases; junction bases outside the gene matches: 8. CDR3 sequence: CASSFLGLAGGPFNEQFF. In DNA, the CDR3 is TGTGCCAGCAGCTTTCTGGGACTAGCGGGAGGGCCGTTCAATGAGCAGTTCTTC. Full variable domain (remainder filled in from reference TRBV5-8 and TRBJ2-1): EAGVTQSPTHLIKTRGQQATLRCSPISGHTSVYWYQQALGLGLQFLLWYDEGEERNRGNFPPRFSGRQFPNYSSELNVNALELEDSALYLCASSFLGLAGGPFNEQFFGPGTRLTVL.

Only a few counts were recorded for this clone. The gene calls are TRBV27 and TRBJ1-6; 8 bases map to TRBD1. J lost 7 bases, V lost 1 base, and 6 bases had no gene match. The CDR3 contains 16 residues. The germline CDR1 and CDR2 sequences are MNHEY and SMNVEV (reference sequence). The CDR3 nucleotides are TGTGCCAGCAGTTTATGGACAGGGAAGGGGAATTCACCCCTCCACTTT. It yields the protein CASSLWTGKGNSPLHF.

The gene calls are TRBV2 and TRBJ2-1, with 7 positions matching TRBD1. Germline CDR1 is SNHLY and CDR2 is FYNNEI. The CDR3 runs 14 residues. Trimming took 3 bases from V and 4 from J; bases not matched to a gene: 3. CDR3: CASSDRTGYNEQFF. In DNA, the CDR3 is TGTGCCAGCAGTGATAGGACAGGATACAATGAGCAGTTCTTC.

The chain couples TRBV24-1 to TRBJ2-2, with 11 nucleotides matching TRBD2. Germline V gives CDR1 KGHDR, CDR2 SFDVKD. This CDR3 is built from 16 residues. V dropped 6 bases and J dropped 7; count of bases not matched to a gene: 9. CDR3 region: CATSSPSGRIGGELFF. In nucleotides, the CDR3 is TGTGCCACCAGTTCCCCTAGCGGGAGGATAGGCGGGGAGCTGTTTTTT.

Here the CDR3 reads CASRRDFGSYNEQFF. For the CDR3, the DNA is TGTGCCAGCAGGCGGGACTTCGGCTCCTACAATGAGCAGTTCTTC. V gene TRBV6-5 combines with J gene TRBJ2-1, with D maybe TRBD2 (6 bases). Germline CDR1 is MNHEY and CDR2 is SVGAGI. This CDR3 contains 15 residues. The V gene lost 6 bases and the J gene lost 0 bases, with 12 bases spanning the gap.

The rearrangement uses TRBV29-1 and TRBJ1-5, with 10 bases identical to TRBD1. The CDR3 is 13 residues long. Germline CDR1 is SQVTM and CDR2 is ANQGSEA. The V segment lost 6 bases and the J segment 4 bases; nucleotides outside the gene matches: 3. The CDR3 spells CSVGDRGNQPQHF. DNA of the CDR3: TGCAGCGTAGGGGACAGGGGAAATCAGCCCCAGCATTTT.

The chain combines TRBV27 with TRBJ2-7; TRBD2 aligns across 10 bases. CDR1 and CDR2 (germline): MNHEY, SMNVEV (reference sequence). This CDR3 has 14 residues. The J segment lost 2 bases and the V segment lost 5 bases, leaving 3 bases of the junction unmatched. The CDR3 is CASSLSGRTYEQYF. The DNA of the CDR3 is TGTGCCAGCAGTCTTAGCGGGAGGACCTACGAGCAGTACTTC.

The rearrangement links TRBV3-1 (or the pseudogene TRBV3-2) to TRBJ1-4; D ambiguous. The V end lost 10 bases, the J end lost 5 bases, and 14 bases lay between the germline ends. Germline lookup yields CDR1 LGHDT and CDR2 YNNKEL (reference sequence). CDR3 length: 13 amino acids. The CDR3 DNA follows: TGTGCCAAGCGGAGGGCGAGAAATGAAAAACTGTTTTTT. It specifies CAKRRARNEKLFF.

This clone has just one count. The chain links TRBV7-8 to TRBJ2-2; 7 nucleotides line up with TRBD2. This CDR3 is built from 13 residues. Germline assignment: CDR1 SGHVS and CDR2 FQNEAQ. The junction had 3 bases not matched to a gene; V was cut back by 5 bases and J by 6 bases. The CDR3, as DNA: TGTGCCAGCAGCCCTGGACTAGCCGGGGAGCTGTTTTTT. Protein sequence: CASSPGLAGELFF. The variable domain in full, completed from reference TRBV7-8 and TRBJ2-2, reads GAGVSQSPRYKVAKRGQDVALRCDPISGHVSLFWYQQALGQGPEFLTYFQNEAQLDKSGLPSDRFFAERPEGSVSTLKIQRTQQEDSAVYLCASSPGLAGELFFGEGSRLTVL.

The genes are TRBV5-1 and TRBJ2-1; TRBD2 matches at 11 bases. This CDR3 comprises 15 residues. Trimming at V came to 4 bases and at J to 6 bases, leaving 6 bases not matched to a gene. Germline CDR1 is SGHRS and CDR2 is YFSETQ. The CDR3 protein is CASSPTSGTSNEQFF. The DNA for the CDR3 is TGCGCCAGCAGCCCGACTAGCGGGACCTCCAATGAGCAGTTCTTC.

The V call is TRBV5-6, the J call TRBJ2-3; 10 nucleotides agree with TRBD1. Germline-derived CDR1 and CDR2 are SGHDT and YYEEEE. J gave up 8 bases and V 5 bases, and 8 bases lay outside the gene matches. The CDR3 extends over 14 amino acids. CDR3 loop: CASSFPDRGATQYF. CDR3 DNA sequence: TGTGCCAGCAGTTTCCCGGACAGGGGGGCTACGCAGTATTTT.

This clone was detected a few times. The CDR3: CAIKKGLAGGDNEQFF. The CDR3 nucleotides read TGTGCCATCAAGAAAGGACTAGCGGGAGGGGACAATGAGCAGTTCTTC. V gene TRBV10-3 combines with J gene TRBJ2-1; TRBD2 matches at 15 bases. V shed 7 bases and J 5 bases; nucleotides not matched to a gene: 6. Germline V gene data show CDR1 as ENHRY and CDR2 as SYGVKD. The CDR3 sequence is 16 residues long.